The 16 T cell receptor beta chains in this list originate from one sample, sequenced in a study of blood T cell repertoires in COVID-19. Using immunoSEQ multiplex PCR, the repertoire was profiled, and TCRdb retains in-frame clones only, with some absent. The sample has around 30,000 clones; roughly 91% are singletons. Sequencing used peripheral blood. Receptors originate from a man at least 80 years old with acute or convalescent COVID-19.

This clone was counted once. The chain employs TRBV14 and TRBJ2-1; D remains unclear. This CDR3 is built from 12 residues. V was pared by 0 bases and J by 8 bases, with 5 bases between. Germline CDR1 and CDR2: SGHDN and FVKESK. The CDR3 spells CASSQDRDEQFF. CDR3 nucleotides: TGTGCCAGCAGCCAAGACCGGGATGAGCAGTTCTTC.

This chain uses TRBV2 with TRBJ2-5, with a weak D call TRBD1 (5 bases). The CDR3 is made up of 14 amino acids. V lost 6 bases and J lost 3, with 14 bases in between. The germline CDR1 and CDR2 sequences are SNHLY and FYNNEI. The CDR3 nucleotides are TGTGCCAGCAGATTCAGGGTAGTGGAAGAGACCCAGTACTTC. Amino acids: CASRFRVVEETQYF.

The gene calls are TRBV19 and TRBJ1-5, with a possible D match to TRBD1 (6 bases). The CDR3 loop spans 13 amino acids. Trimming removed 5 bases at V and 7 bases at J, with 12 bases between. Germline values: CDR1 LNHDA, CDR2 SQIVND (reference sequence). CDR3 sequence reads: CASSPGVGQPQHF. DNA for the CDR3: TGTGCCAGTAGTCCAGGGGTTGGCCAGCCCCAGCATTTT.

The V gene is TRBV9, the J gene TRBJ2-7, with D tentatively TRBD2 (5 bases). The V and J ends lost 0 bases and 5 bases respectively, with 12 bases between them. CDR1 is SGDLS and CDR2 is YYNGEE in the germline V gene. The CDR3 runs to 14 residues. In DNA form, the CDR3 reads TGTGCCAGCAGCGTAGTGAGTGGGAGCCACGAGCAGTACTTC. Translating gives CASSVVSGSHEQYF.

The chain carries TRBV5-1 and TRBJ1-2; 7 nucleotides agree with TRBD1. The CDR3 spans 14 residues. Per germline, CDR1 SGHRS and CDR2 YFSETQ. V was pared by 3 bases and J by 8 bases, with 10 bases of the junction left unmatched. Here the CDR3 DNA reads TGCGCCAGCAGCTCACAGGGGCCGTCGGGGGGCTACACCTTC. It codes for CASSSQGPSGGYTF. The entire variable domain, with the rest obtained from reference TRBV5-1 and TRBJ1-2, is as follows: KAGVTQTPRYLIKTRGQQVTLSCSPISGHRSVSWYQQTPGQGLQFLFEYFSETQRNKGNFPGRFSGRQFSNSRSEMNVSTLELGDSALYLCASSSQGPSGGYTFGSGTRLTVV.

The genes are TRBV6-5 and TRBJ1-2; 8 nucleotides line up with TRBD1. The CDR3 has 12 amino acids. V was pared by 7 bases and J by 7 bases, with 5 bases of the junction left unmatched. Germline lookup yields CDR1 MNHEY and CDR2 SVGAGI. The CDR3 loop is CASKDRVFGYTF. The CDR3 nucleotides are TGTGCCAGCAAGGACAGGGTTTTTGGCTACACCTTC.

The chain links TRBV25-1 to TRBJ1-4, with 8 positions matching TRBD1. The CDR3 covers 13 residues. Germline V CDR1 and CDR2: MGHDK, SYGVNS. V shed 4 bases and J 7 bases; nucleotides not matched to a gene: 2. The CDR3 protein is CASSGTGFEKLFF. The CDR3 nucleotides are TGTGCCAGCAGTGGGACAGGGTTTGAAAAACTGTTTTTT.

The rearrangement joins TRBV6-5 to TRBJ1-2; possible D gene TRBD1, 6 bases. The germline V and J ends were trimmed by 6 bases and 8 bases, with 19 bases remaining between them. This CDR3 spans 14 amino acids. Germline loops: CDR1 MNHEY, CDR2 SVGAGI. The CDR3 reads CASSLLGGARGYTF. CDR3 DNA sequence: TGTGCCAGCAGCCTCCTTGGGGGGGCGAGGGGCTACACCTTC.

The DNA of the CDR3 is TGTGCCAGCCAGAATGGACAGTTCTCTGGGGCCAACGTCCTGACTTTC. Its protein is CASQNGQFSGANVLTF. V gene TRBV2 combines with J gene TRBJ2-6; tentatively, D is TRBD1 (6 bases). Trimming removed 8 bases from V and 0 bases from J, with 14 bases in between. The germline gives CDR1 SNHLY, CDR2 FYNNEI. This CDR3 has 16 amino acids.

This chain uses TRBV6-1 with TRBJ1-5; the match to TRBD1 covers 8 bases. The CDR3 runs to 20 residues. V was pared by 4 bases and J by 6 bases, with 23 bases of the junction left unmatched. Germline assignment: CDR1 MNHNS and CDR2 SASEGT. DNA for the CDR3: TGTGCCAGCAGTGTCTCCCTGGGGCTACAGGGGGTACTATCTAGTCAGCCCCAGCATTTT. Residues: CASSVSLGLQGVLSSQPQHF.

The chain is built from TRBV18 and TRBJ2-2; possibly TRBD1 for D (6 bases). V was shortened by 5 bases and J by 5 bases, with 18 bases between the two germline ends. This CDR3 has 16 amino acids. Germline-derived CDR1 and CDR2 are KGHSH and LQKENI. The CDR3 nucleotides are TGTGCCAGCTCAGGGAACAGGGATCTGGCAACCGGGGAGCTGTTTTTT. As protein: CASSGNRDLATGELFF.

CDR3 loop: CASSLDDPGNSPLHF. CDR3 coding DNA: TGCGCCAGCAGCTTGGACGACCCAGGGAATTCACCCCTCCACTTT. This chain uses TRBV5-1 with TRBJ1-6, with a tentative D call TRBD1 (5 bases). Germline V gene data show CDR1 as SGHRS and CDR2 as YFSETQ. Trimming pared 0 bases from V and 7 bases from J, leaving 11 bases between. The CDR3 is 15 amino acids.

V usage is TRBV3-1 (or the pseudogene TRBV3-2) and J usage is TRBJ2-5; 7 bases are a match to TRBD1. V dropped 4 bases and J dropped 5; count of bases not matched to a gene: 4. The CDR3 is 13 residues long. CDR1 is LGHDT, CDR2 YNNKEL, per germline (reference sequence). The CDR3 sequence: CASSRRGGETQYF. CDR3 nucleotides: TGTGCCAGCAGCCGTCGAGGGGGCGAGACCCAGTACTTC.

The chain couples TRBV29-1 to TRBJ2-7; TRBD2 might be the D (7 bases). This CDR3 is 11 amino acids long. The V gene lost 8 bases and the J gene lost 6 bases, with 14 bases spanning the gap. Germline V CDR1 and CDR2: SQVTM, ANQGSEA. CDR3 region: CSTGGPAEQYF. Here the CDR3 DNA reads TGCAGCACCGGGGGGCCAGCCGAGCAGTACTTC.

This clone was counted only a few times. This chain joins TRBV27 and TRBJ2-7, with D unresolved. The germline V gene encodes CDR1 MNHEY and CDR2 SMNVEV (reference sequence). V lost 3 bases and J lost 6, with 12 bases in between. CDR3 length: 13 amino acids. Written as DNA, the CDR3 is TGTGCCAGCAGTTTCGTCGGCACGGGCGAGCAGTACTTC. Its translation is CASSFVGTGEQYF.

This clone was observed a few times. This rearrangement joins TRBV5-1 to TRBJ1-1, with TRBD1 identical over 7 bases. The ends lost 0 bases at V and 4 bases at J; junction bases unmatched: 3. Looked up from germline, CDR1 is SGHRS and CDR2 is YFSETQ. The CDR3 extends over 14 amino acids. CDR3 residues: CASSLEGASTEAFF. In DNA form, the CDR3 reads TGCGCCAGCAGCTTGGAGGGGGCCTCCACTGAAGCTTTCTTT.